The 17 T cell receptor beta chains presented below share a single source sample, sequenced in a study of shared clonotypes between healthy human individuals. Repertoires were generated with immunoSEQ multiplex PCR, while TCRdb's copy carries only in-frame clones and drops some. The sample lists 2,500,000 or so clones; less than 95% were seen once. Specimen: naive CD4+ T cells from PBMCs. Stated subset: CD45RA+ positively selected. The receptors stem from a man between 18 and 35 years old in good health. Some clones in this sample may be carry-over from other donors' samples.

The genes are TRBV6-1 and TRBJ1-3; D call uncertain. Looked up from germline, CDR1 is MNHNS and CDR2 is SASEGT. Trimming took 0 bases from V and 0 from J, leaving 9 bases between them. This CDR3 has 16 residues. The CDR3 region has the DNA TGTGCCAGCAGTGAAGCGCTTCCGAACTCTGGAAACACCATATATTTT. Protein product: CASSEALPNSGNTIYF.

The chain joins TRBV19 to TRBJ2-7; TRBD1 matches at 10 bases. V lost 1 base, J lost 3 bases, and 3 bases stayed unmatched. Germline V gene sequence: CDR1 LNHDA, CDR2 SQIVND (reference sequence). CDR3 length equals 15 residues. CDR3 loop: CASSIAGTGVYEQYF. The CDR3 DNA reads as TGTGCCAGTAGTATAGCCGGGACAGGGGTCTACGAGCAGTACTTC.

V gene TRBV5-4 combines with J gene TRBJ2-3, with D perhaps being TRBD1 or TRBD2 (5 bases each). V lost 0 bases and J 4 bases, leaving 6 bases between the germline ends. This CDR3 spans 13 amino acids. The germline CDR1 and CDR2 sequences are SGHNT and YYREEE (reference sequence). The CDR3 is CASSLGDPDTQYF. CDR3 DNA sequence: TGTGCCAGCAGCTTGGGGGACCCAGATACGCAGTATTTT. The complete variable domain, with remaining parts taken from reference TRBV5-4 and TRBJ2-3, reads ETGVTQSPTHLIKTRGQQVTLRCSSQSGHNTVSWYQQALGQGPQFIFQYYREEENGRGNFPPRFSGLQFPNYSSELNVNALELDDSALYLCASSLGDPDTQYFGPGTRLTVL.

This chain uses TRBV11-2 with TRBJ2-3; tentatively, D is TRBD1 or TRBD2 (6 bases each). CDR1 is SGHAT and CDR2 is FQNNGV in the germline V gene. CDR3 length: 16 amino acids. Trimming cost V 5 bases and J 8 bases, with 23 bases left between them. The CDR3 here is CASSPRGQGSWVTQYF. The CDR3 DNA sequence: TGTGCCAGCAGCCCACGGGGGCAGGGGAGTTGGGTTACGCAGTATTTT.

CDR3 coding DNA: TGCAGCGTCTCAGTTATGAACACTGAAGCTTTCTTT. Residues: CSVSVMNTEAFF. The chain links TRBV29-1 to TRBJ1-1, with D uncertain. Germline V CDR1 and CDR2: SQVTM, ANQGSEA. V lost 6 bases and J lost 0, with 8 bases in between. This CDR3 comprises 12 residues.

About this clone itself: The same CDR3 arises from other DNA sequences in this sample as well. The J gene is TRBJ2-2, the V gene TRBV28; possible D gene TRBD1, 5 bases. CDR1 is MDHEN and CDR2 is SYDVKM in the germline V gene. The ends were cut back, 2 bases at V and 4 bases at J, with 8 bases in the middle. The CDR3 sequence is 14 residues long. CDR3 sequence reads: CASSLQGGTGELFF. The CDR3 DNA follows: TGTGCCAGCAGTTTACAGGGCGGCACCGGGGAGCTGTTTTTT. The variable domain in full, with the rest retrieved from reference TRBV28 and TRBJ2-2, is DVKVTQSSRYLVKRTGEKVFLECVQDMDHENMFWYRQDPGLGLRLIYFSYDVKMKEKGDIPEGYSVSREKKERFSLILESASTNQTSMYLCASSLQGGTGELFFGEGSRLTVL.

This clone was detected once. Other DNA sequences in this specimen translate into the identical CDR3. V and J are TRBV28 and TRBJ1-2; no definite D call. Trimming pared 5 bases from V and 2 bases from J, leaving 6 bases between. Germline-derived CDR1 and CDR2 are MDHEN and SYDVKM. The length of the CDR3 is 12 residues. The CDR3 nucleotides are TGTGCCAGCAGTCCATCCAACTATGGCTACACCTTC. Amino acid sequence: CASSPSNYGYTF.

This clone was counted only a few times. V usage is TRBV18 and J usage is TRBJ1-2; D uncertain. This CDR3 is 13 amino acids long. The germline V gene has CDR1 KGHSH and CDR2 LQKENI. V dropped 3 bases and J dropped 8 bases, with 13 bases sitting between them. CDR3: CASSPWTGDGYTF. The CDR3 DNA sequence: TGTGCCAGCTCACCCTGGACGGGAGACGGCTACACCTTC.

The chain carries TRBV7-9 and TRBJ2-7; 8 bases line up with TRBD2. The CDR3 totals 13 residues. V lost 5 bases and J lost 4; bases outside the gene matches: 4. CDR1 and CDR2 from the germline V gene are SEHNR and FQNEAQ (reference sequence). The CDR3 nucleotides read TGTGCCAGCAGCGTCGCGGGAGGATACGAGCAGTACTTC. Translated, it gives CASSVAGGYEQYF.

The rearrangement joins TRBV23-1 to TRBJ1-4; tentative D call: TRBD1 (5 bases). TRBV23-1 falls under the ORF class, with uncertain function. The V and J ends lost 3 bases and 0 bases respectively, with 17 bases between them. The CDR3 totals 18 residues. The CDR3 spells CASSHELTAFATNEKLFF. CDR3 nucleotide sequence: TGCGCCAGCAGTCACGAGCTGACAGCCTTTGCAACTAATGAAAAACTGTTTTTT.

The V call is TRBV7-9, the J call TRBJ2-3; 10 positions match TRBD1. The germline V gene has CDR1 SEHNR and CDR2 FQNEAQ (reference sequence). The CDR3 runs 19 residues. The junction had 14 bases not matched to a gene; V was cut back by 1 base and J by 4 bases. DNA for the CDR3: TGTGCCAGCAGCTTAGGTCGGACAGGGGGAATGAGCGCAGCAGATACGCAGTATTTT. As protein: CASSLGRTGGMSAADTQYF.

J is TRBJ1-1 and V is TRBV28; maybe TRBD1 (5 bases). Germline V gene sequence: CDR1 MDHEN, CDR2 SYDVKM. The CDR3 contains 12 residues. V lost 8 bases, J lost 1 base, and 8 bases lay in between. Here the CDR3 reads CASGHRNTEAFF. The CDR3 DNA sequence: TGTGCCAGCGGACACAGGAACACTGAAGCTTTCTTT.

The table lists this clone with a count of one. The chain uses TRBV28 and TRBJ1-2; D gene unclear. Trimming stripped 5 bases from V and 3 bases from J, with 10 bases between. Per germline, CDR1 MDHEN and CDR2 SYDVKM. CDR3 length equals 13 residues. For the CDR3, the DNA is TGTGCCAGCAGTCTAACAGCACACTATGGCTACACCTTC. Its protein product is CASSLTAHYGYTF.

This clone was found once. The chain links TRBV6-5 to TRBJ2-7; D ambiguous. CDR3 length: 14 residues. The V end lost 3 bases, the J end lost 0 bases, and 9 bases lay between the germline ends. Germline CDR1 reads MNHEY; CDR2 reads SVGAGI. In DNA, the CDR3 is TGTGCCAGCAGTTATTCCCGGGCCTCCTACGAGCAGTACTTC. Its translation: CASSYSRASYEQYF.

This clone was observed a few times. The V call is TRBV6-6, the J call TRBJ1-1, with no clear D. The CDR3 has 12 amino acids. V lost 5 bases and J lost 4, with 8 bases in between. Germline-derived CDR1 and CDR2 are MNHNY and SVGAGI (reference sequence). CDR3 sequence: CASSPLGTEAFF. For the CDR3, the DNA is TGTGCCAGCAGTCCCCTGGGCACTGAAGCTTTCTTT.

The chain has TRBV6-4 and TRBJ1-5; 7 bases are a match to TRBD1. Germline V lookup: CDR1 MRHNA, CDR2 SNTAGT. J gave up 1 base and V 6 bases, and 12 bases lay outside the gene matches. This CDR3 is 17 amino acids long. CDR3 nucleotide sequence: TGTGCCAGCAGACGGGACAGTGGGGCTGGGAGCAATCAGCCCCAGCATTTT. This sequence encodes CASRRDSGAGSNQPQHF.

The chain employs TRBV29-1 and TRBJ1-2, with D possibly matching TRBD1 (5 bases). In germline, CDR1 is SQVTM, CDR2 ANQGSEA. V lost 4 bases, J lost 8 bases, and 11 bases lay in between. CDR3 length equals 11 residues. This chain's CDR3 is CSVVPGNGYTF. The CDR3 DNA follows: TGCAGCGTTGTGCCAGGGAACGGCTACACCTTC.